Listed below are T cell receptor beta chains from one sample, sequenced in a study of resident and recirculating memory T cells in vitiligo. Profiled with immunoSEQ multiplex PCR; TCRdb holds only in-frame clones, not every one. This sample has tens of thousands of clones; roughly 92% occur once, and the top ten carry about 4.9%. The specimen sequenced was blood. All receptors come from a male donor with vitiligo. Both conserved end residues are part of each CDR3. Fields, in order: clone size, D gene, J gene, V gene, CDR3 protein, CDR3 DNA. The D gene is left open where the match is weak. Clone size is given for some rows only: seen once, a few or many times, or a class if the clone is expanded.

size: -
D: TRBD1
J: TRBJ1-6
V: TRBV10-3
CDR3: CAISEQPGQPSSPLHF
DNA: TGTGCCATCAGTGAGCAGCCGGGACAGCCCAGTTCACCCCTCCACTTT

size: -
D: -
J: TRBJ2-2
V: TRBV6-6
CDR3: CASSSGTPRTGELFF
DNA: TGTGCCAGCAGTTCCGGGACTCCGCGCACCGGGGAGCTGTTTTTT

size: -
D: TRBD1
J: TRBJ2-7
V: TRBV5-6
CDR3: CASSPLRTGESEQYF
DNA: TGTGCCAGCAGCCCCCTGCGGACAGGGGAAAGCGAGCAGTACTTC

size: -
D: TRBD1
J: TRBJ1-2
V: TRBV7-2
CDR3: CASSLNPKDRAGYTF
DNA: TGTGCCAGCAGCTTAAACCCAAAGGACAGGGCTGGCTACACCTTC

size: -
D: -
J: TRBJ2-7
V: TRBV27
CDR3: CASSLYTGSYEQYF
DNA: TGTGCCAGCAGTTTATATACAGGGTCCTACGAGCAGTACTTC

size: -
D: TRBD1
J: TRBJ1-1
V: TRBV11-2
CDR3: CASSTPGTVNTEAFF
DNA: TGTGCCAGCAGCACCCCCGGGACAGTGAACACTGAAGCTTTCTTT

size: -
D: -
J: TRBJ2-5
V: TRBV25-1
CDR3: CASSDRTGKETQYF
DNA: TGTGCCAGCAGTGATAGGACTGGTAAAGAGACCCAGTACTTC

size: -
D: -
J: TRBJ1-5
V: TRBV6-6
CDR3: CASSPRSSVQPQHF
DNA: TGTGCCAGCAGCCCACGGAGTTCAGTCCAGCCCCAGCATTTT

size: -
D: -
J: TRBJ1-1
V: TRBV4-1
CDR3: CASSQPTRNTEAFF
DNA: TGCGCCAGCAGCCAACCGACACGGAACACTGAAGCTTTCTTT

size: -
D: -
J: TRBJ2-7
V: TRBV29-1
CDR3: CSVEDFRGGEQYF
DNA: TGCAGCGTTGAAGATTTCAGGGGTGGGGAGCAGTACTTC

size: -
D: -
J: TRBJ1-1
V: TRBV9
CDR3: CASSPSGGVNTEAFF
DNA: TGTGCCAGCAGCCCGAGTGGAGGGGTAAACACTGAAGCTTTCTTT

size: -
D: TRBD1
J: TRBJ1-1
V: TRBV9
CDR3: CASGGDRGRANTEAFF
DNA: TGTGCCAGCGGGGGGGACAGGGGGCGAGCGAACACTGAAGCTTTCTTT

size: -
D: TRBD1
J: TRBJ1-1
V: TRBV6-6
CDR3: CASTQGGTGNTEAFF
DNA: TGTGCCAGCACCCAGGGGGGGACAGGGAACACTGAAGCTTTCTTT

size: -
D: -
J: TRBJ1-3
V: TRBV27
CDR3: CASSPNRDSGNTIYF
DNA: TGTGCCAGCAGTCCCAACAGGGACTCTGGAAACACCATATATTTT

size: -
D: TRBD1
J: TRBJ2-5
V: TRBV19
CDR3: CASSLGQEDLETQYF
DNA: TGTGCCAGTAGTCTCGGACAGGAAGATTTGGAGACCCAGTACTTC

size: -
D: TRBD1
J: TRBJ2-7
V: TRBV11-2
CDR3: CASSFDRDGSYEQYF
DNA: TGTGCCAGCAGTTTCGACAGGGACGGCTCCTACGAGCAGTACTTC

size: -
D: -
J: TRBJ1-6
V: TRBV11-2
CDR3: CASSPGGYSPLHF
DNA: TGTGCCAGCAGCCCGGGGGGGTATTCACCCCTCCACTTT

size: once
D: TRBD1
J: TRBJ1-5
V: TRBV2
CDR3: CASSEGGTGREPQHF
DNA: TGTGCCAGCAGTGAAGGGGGGACAGGGCGTGAGCCCCAGCATTTT

size: -
D: -
J: TRBJ2-5
V: TRBV5-4
CDR3: CASSGGAGAETQYF
DNA: TGTGCCAGCAGCGGGGGAGCGGGCGCGGAGACCCAGTACTTC

size: -
D: -
J: TRBJ1-2
V: TRBV5-1
CDR3: CASSLVSGELYGYTF
DNA: TGCGCCAGCAGCTTGGTATCCGGGGAACTCTATGGCTACACCTTC

size: -
D: TRBD1
J: TRBJ1-1
V: TRBV5-4
CDR3: CASSLDGTGAFF
DNA: TGTGCCAGCAGCTTGGACGGGACAGGTGCTTTCTTT

size: -
D: TRBD2
J: TRBJ2-2
V: TRBV7-8
CDR3: CASSLGDSGGTGELFF
DNA: TGTGCCAGCAGCTTAGGGGATAGCGGGGGCACCGGGGAGCTGTTTTTT

size: -
D: -
J: TRBJ1-4
V: TRBV6-5
CDR3: CASSYAGEKLFF
DNA: TGTGCCAGCAGTTACGCCGGGGAAAAACTGTTTTTT

size: few
D: TRBD1
J: TRBJ1-2
V: TRBV7-2
CDR3: CASSLAQGLYGYTF
DNA: TGTGCCAGCAGCTTAGCACAGGGGCTCTATGGCTACACCTTC

size: -
D: -
J: TRBJ2-7
V: TRBV19
CDR3: CASSGSTIPPYEQYF
DNA: TGTGCCAGTTCAGGCAGCACCATTCCCCCCTACGAGCAGTACTTC

size: -
D: TRBD1
J: TRBJ2-3
V: TRBV5-5
CDR3: CASSPGQGSTDTQYF
DNA: TGTGCCAGCAGTCCGGGACAGGGTAGCACAGATACGCAGTATTTT

size: few
D: TRBD1
J: TRBJ1-2
V: TRBV6-1
CDR3: CASSETGATNYGYTF
DNA: TGTGCCAGCAGTGAAACAGGGGCCACTAACTATGGCTACACCTTC

size: once
D: TRBD1
J: TRBJ1-5
V: TRBV10-3
CDR3: CAISEAGGQPQHF
DNA: TGTGCCATCAGTGAGGCAGGGGGGCAGCCCCAGCATTTT

size: -
D: -
J: TRBJ1-6
V: TRBV2
CDR3: CASSDLGGSPLHF
DNA: TGTGCCAGCAGTGACCTAGGAGGATCACCCCTCCACTTT

size: once
D: TRBD1
J: TRBJ1-2
V: TRBV29-1
CDR3: CSVEAPGGRGYGYTF
DNA: TGCAGCGTTGAAGCCCCAGGGGGAAGGGGCTATGGCTACACCTTC

size: -
D: -
J: TRBJ1-1
V: TRBV19
CDR3: CASSLTHMNTEAFF
DNA: TGTGCCAGTAGTTTAACACACATGAACACTGAAGCTTTCTTT

size: -
D: TRBD2
J: TRBJ2-3
V: TRBV7-3
CDR3: CASSFLAGSTDTQYF
DNA: TGTGCCAGCAGCTTTCTAGCGGGGAGCACAGATACGCAGTATTTT

size: -
D: -
J: TRBJ2-1
V: TRBV30
CDR3: CAWRQSYAPYNEQFF
DNA: TGTGCCTGGAGACAGAGCTACGCCCCCTACAATGAGCAGTTCTTC

size: -
D: -
J: TRBJ1-1
V: TRBV11-2
CDR3: CASSLGKGWTMNTEAFF
DNA: TGTGCCAGCAGCTTAGGGAAGGGGTGGACTATGAACACTGAAGCTTTCTTT

size: -
D: TRBD1
J: TRBJ2-6
V: TRBV29-1
CDR3: CSFTGTGFTGANVLTF
DNA: TGCAGCTTTACCGGGACAGGGTTCACTGGGGCCAACGTCCTGACTTTC

size: -
D: TRBD1
J: TRBJ1-2
V: TRBV6-1
CDR3: CASSETGHYGYTF
DNA: TGTGCCAGCAGCGAGACAGGGCACTATGGCTACACCTTC

size: -
D: -
J: TRBJ2-7
V: TRBV21-1
CDR3: CASSDGGGRSYEQYF
DNA: TGTGCCAGCAGCGACGGGGGGGGCCGCTCCTACGAGCAGTACTTC

size: once
D: -
J: TRBJ1-1
V: TRBV6-5
CDR3: CASSYSTLRTEAFF
DNA: TGTGCCAGCAGTTACTCGACCCTGCGGACTGAAGCTTTCTTT

size: few
D: TRBD2
J: TRBJ2-2
V: TRBV6-4
CDR3: CASSDGGAGELFF
DNA: TGTGCCAGCAGTGACGGGGGGGCCGGGGAGCTGTTTTTT